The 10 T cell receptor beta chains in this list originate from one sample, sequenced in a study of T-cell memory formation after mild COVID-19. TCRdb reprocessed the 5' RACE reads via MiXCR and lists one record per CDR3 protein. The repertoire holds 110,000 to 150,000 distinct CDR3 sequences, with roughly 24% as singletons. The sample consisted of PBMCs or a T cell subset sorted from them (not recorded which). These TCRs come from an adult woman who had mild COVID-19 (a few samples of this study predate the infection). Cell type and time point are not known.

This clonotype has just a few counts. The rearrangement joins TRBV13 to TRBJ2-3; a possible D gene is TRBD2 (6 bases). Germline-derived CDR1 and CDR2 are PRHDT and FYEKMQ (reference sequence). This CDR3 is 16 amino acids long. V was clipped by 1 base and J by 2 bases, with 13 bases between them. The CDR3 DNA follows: TGTGCCAGCAGCTTAGTCACTAGCCAATCCACAGATACGCAGTATTTT. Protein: CASSLVTSQSTDTQYF.

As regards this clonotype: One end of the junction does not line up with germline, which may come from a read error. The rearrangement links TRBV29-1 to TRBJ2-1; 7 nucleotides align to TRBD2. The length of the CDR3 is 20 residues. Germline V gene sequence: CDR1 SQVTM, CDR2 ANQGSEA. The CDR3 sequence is CSVEGLVGRGFRDLYNEQFF. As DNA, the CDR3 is TGCAGCGTCGAAGGGCTGGTGGGGCGGGGGTTCCGGGACTTATACAATGAGCAGTTCTTC.

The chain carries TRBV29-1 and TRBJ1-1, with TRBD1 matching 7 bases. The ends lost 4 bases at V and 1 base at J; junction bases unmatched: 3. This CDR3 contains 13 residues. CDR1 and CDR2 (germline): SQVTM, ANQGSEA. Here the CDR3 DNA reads TGCAGCGTTGTGACAGGGAGGAACACTGAAGCTTTCTTT. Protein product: CSVVTGRNTEAFF.

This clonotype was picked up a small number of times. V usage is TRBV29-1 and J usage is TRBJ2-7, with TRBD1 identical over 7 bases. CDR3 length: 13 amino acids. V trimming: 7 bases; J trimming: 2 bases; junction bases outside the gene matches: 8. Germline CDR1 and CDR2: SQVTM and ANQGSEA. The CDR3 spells CSELRDRAYEQYF. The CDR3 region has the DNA TGCAGCGAACTAAGGGACAGAGCCTACGAGCAGTACTTC.

The CDR3: CATSDLSAGTDTGELFF. For the CDR3, the DNA is TGTGCCACCAGTGATTTAAGTGCCGGGACGGACACCGGGGAGCTGTTTTTT. The chain has TRBV24-1 and TRBJ2-2; the D gene could be TRBD1 or TRBD2 (5 bases each). The CDR3 runs 17 residues. Germline V CDR1 and CDR2: KGHDR, SFDVKD. The V end was cut by 1 base, the J end by 3 bases, with 14 bases between.

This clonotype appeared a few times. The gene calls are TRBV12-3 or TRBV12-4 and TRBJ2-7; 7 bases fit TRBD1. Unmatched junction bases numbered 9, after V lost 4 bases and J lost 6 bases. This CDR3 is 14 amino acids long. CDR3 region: CASSYTGTDPEQYF. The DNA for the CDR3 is TGTGCCAGCAGTTATACCGGGACAGATCCCGAGCAGTACTTC.

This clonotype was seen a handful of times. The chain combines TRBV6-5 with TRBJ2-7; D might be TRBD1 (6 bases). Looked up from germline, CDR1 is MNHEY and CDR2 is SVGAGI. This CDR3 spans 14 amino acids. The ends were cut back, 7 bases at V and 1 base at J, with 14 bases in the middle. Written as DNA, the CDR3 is TGTGCCAGCACCGGAACAGGGTCTTCCTACGAGCAGTACTTC. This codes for CASTGTGSSYEQYF.

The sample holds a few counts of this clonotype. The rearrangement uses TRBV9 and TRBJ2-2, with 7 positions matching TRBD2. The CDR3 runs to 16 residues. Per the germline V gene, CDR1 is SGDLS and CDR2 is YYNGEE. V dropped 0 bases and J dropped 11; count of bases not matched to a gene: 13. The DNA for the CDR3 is TGTGCCAGCAGCGTAGAAGTCGGGGGGAAATTGGGAGAGCTGTTTTTT. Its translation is CASSVEVGGKLGELFF.

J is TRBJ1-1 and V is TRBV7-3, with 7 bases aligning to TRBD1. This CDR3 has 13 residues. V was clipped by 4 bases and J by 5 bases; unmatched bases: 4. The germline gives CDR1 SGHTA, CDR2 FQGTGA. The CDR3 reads CASSSQQGTEAFF. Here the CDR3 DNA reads TGTGCCAGCAGCTCCCAACAGGGGACTGAAGCTTTCTTT.

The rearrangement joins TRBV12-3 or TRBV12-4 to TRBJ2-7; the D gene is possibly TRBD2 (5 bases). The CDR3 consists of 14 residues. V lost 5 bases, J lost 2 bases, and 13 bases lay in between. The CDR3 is CASSPTAATYEQYF. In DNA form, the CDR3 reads TGTGCCAGCAGTCCAACAGCGGCAACCTACGAGCAGTACTTC.